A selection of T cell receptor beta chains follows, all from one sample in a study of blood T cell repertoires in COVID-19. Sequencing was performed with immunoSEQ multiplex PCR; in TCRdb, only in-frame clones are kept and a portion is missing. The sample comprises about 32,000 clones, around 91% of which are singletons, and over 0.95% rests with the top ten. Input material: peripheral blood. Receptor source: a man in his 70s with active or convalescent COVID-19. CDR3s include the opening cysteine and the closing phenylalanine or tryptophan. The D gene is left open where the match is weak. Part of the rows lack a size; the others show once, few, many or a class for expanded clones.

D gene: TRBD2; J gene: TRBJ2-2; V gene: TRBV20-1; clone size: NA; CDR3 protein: CSASPGLAGGELFF; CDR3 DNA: TGCAGTGCAAGTCCGGGACTAGCGGGCGGGGAGCTGTTTTTT
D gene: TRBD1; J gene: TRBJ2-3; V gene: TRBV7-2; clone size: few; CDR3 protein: CASSLGTGRTQYF; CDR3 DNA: TGTGCCAGCAGCTTAGGGACAGGGCGTACGCAGTATTTT
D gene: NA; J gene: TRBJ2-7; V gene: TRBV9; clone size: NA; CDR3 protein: CASSSGLPPYEQYF; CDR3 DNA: TGTGCCAGCAGCTCGGGACTCCCACCCTACGAGCAGTACTTC
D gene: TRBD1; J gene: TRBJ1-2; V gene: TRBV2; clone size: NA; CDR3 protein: CASSQGGGYTF; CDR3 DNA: TGTGCCAGCAGTCAGGGGGGTGGCTACACCTTC
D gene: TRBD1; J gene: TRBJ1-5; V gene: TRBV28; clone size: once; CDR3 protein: CASSFETGGVGNF; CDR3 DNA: TGTGCCAGCAGTTTTGAAACAGGGGGAGTCGGGAATTTT
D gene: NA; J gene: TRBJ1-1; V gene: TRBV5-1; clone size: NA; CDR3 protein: CASSPTTGMNTEAFF; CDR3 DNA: TGCGCCAGCAGCCCAACGACAGGTATGAACACTGAAGCTTTCTTT
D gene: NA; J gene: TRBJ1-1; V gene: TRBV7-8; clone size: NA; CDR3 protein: CASSLLGQLTEAFF; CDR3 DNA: TGTGCCAGCAGCTTACTAGGACAGCTCACTGAAGCTTTCTTT
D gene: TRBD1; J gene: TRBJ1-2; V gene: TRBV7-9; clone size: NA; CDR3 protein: CASSLAFTGTEIYYGYTF; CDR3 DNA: TGTGCCAGCAGCTTGGCCTTTACCGGGACAGAGATATACTATGGCTACACCTTC
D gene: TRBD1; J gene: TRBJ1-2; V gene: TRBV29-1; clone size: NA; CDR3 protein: CSVPRGTGVFRGYTF; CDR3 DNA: TGCAGCGTCCCGCGAGGGACAGGGGTTTTTCGTGGCTACACCTTC
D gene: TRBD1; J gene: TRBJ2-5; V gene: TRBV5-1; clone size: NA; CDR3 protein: CASSPGQGQETQYF; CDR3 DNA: TGCGCCAGCAGCCCCGGACAGGGCCAAGAGACCCAGTACTTC